This T cell receptor (beta chain) was sequenced in a study of T cell changes during pregnancy in multiple sclerosis. This table comes from immunoSEQ multiplex PCR, and its TCRdb copy is limited to in-frame clones, with some not included. The top ten hold almost 1.5% of the sample, which has about 80,000 clones, under 95% seen once. This clone was detected once. V lost 5 bases and J 6 bases, leaving 11 bases between the germline ends. CDR3 length equals 13 residues. Germline CDR1 reads SGHVS; CDR2 reads FQNEAQ. The sequence was obtained from a female donor with multiple sclerosis, enrolled in a pregnancy study. V usage is TRBV7-8 and J usage is TRBJ1-3; D gene uncertain. This specimen consisted of peripheral blood, obtained before pregnancy. CDR3 loop: CASSGEAQNTIYF. In DNA form, the CDR3 reads TGTGCCAGCAGCGGGGAGGCGCAAAACACCATATATTTT.